The rows below give T cell receptor beta chains drawn from one sample of a study of cytomegalovirus exposure and HLA in healthy donors. Some clones are missing from TCRdb's copy, which holds only in-frame ones; the method was immunoSEQ multiplex PCR. Of 150,000 to 200,000 clones listed, around 82% are singletons. Input material: PBMCs. The receptors originated from a man aged 50-60 years in good health and CMV-seropositive. CDR3s include the opening cysteine and the closing phenylalanine or tryptophan. A D gene is named only where the DNA matches it firmly. Some rows have no size entry. The others give once, few or many, or a class for an expanded clone.

abundance,j_gene,v_gene,d_gene,CDR3aa,CDR3nt
-,TRBJ2-7,TRBV7-2,-,CASSPAQGVGEQYF,TGTGCCAGCAGCCCAGCCCAGGGTGTTGGCGAGCAGTACTTC
once,TRBJ2-3,TRBV28,TRBD1,CASSRADREVTDTQYF,TGTGCCAGCAGCCGTGCGGACAGGGAAGTCACAGATACGCAGTATTTT
-,TRBJ2-4,TRBV6-1,-,CASSEQGGRVDIQYF,TGTGCCAGCAGTGAACAGGGGGGTCGGGTCGACATTCAGTACTTC
-,TRBJ2-7,TRBV9,-,CASSPDYSYEQYF,TGTGCCAGCAGCCCAGACTACTCCTACGAGCAGTACTTC
few,TRBJ1-3,TRBV11-3,-,CASSLVPHIPSGNTIYF,TGTGCCAGCAGCTTAGTCCCACATATACCCTCTGGAAACACCATATATTTT
-,TRBJ2-3,TRBV4-1,TRBD2,CASRLLAGGPKSKSVGADTQYF,TGCGCCAGCAGGCTACTAGCGGGGGGGCCGAAATCTAAGTCCGTCGGCGCGGATACGCAGTATTTT
-,TRBJ2-2,TRBV6-6,-,CASSFLQVPGELFF,TGTGCCAGCAGCTTCTTACAGGTCCCCGGGGAGCTGTTTTTT
few,TRBJ1-2,TRBV14,TRBD1,CASSRGQGDGYTF,TGTGCCAGCAGCCGTGGACAGGGGGACGGCTACACCTTC
-,TRBJ2-5,TRBV27,-,CASSFTSTPGETQYF,TGTGCCAGCAGTTTCACGTCAACCCCGGGGGAGACCCAGTACTTC
-,TRBJ2-3,TRBV29-1,-,CSVRTLAEITDTQYF,TGCAGCGTTCGTACTTTAGCGGAGATCACAGATACGCAGTATTTT
-,TRBJ2-1,TRBV28,TRBD2,CASSLRLAGKNEQFF,TGTGCCAGCAGCCTAAGGCTAGCGGGAAAAAATGAGCAGTTCTTC
-,TRBJ2-4,TRBV5-6,TRBD1,CASSWGQGARNIQYF,TGTGCCAGCAGCTGGGGACAGGGGGCGCGGAACATTCAGTACTTC
-,TRBJ1-5,TRBV6-6,-,CASRRGEESNQPQHF,TGTGCCAGCAGGCGGGGGGAAGAAAGCAATCAGCCCCAGCATTTT
-,TRBJ1-2,TRBV9,TRBD1,CASSVRTGVNYGYTF,TGTGCCAGCAGCGTGCGGACAGGAGTAAACTATGGCTACACCTTC
-,TRBJ2-7,TRBV7-9,TRBD2,CASSKGTSGVTYEQYF,TGTGCCAGCAGCAAAGGGACTAGCGGGGTTACCTACGAGCAGTACTTC
once,TRBJ2-5,TRBV7-8,-,CASSLSDQETQYF,TGTGCCAGCAGCTTATCTGACCAAGAGACCCAGTACTTC
-,TRBJ2-6,TRBV28,TRBD1,CASREPQGARGANVLTF,TGTGCCAGCAGGGAACCGCAGGGGGCACGAGGGGCCAACGTCCTGACTTTC
-,TRBJ2-3,TRBV5-1,-,CASSSGIGGSTDTQYF,TGCGCCAGCAGCTCGGGGATAGGTGGGAGCACAGATACGCAGTATTTT
-,TRBJ1-1,TRBV10-3,TRBD1,CAISEPGTAQDEAFF,TGTGCCATCAGTGAGCCGGGGACAGCTCAGGATGAAGCTTTCTTT
-,TRBJ2-7,TRBV15,-,CATSRDPGLHHYEQYF,TGTGCCACCAGCAGAGACCCGGGACTCCACCACTACGAGCAGTACTTC
-,TRBJ2-7,TRBV7-9,TRBD1,CASSPDRGPTYEQYF,TGTGCCAGCAGCCCAGACAGGGGGCCCACCTACGAGCAGTACTTC
-,TRBJ2-7,TRBV4-3,-,CASSLRLRDYEQYF,TGCGCCAGCAGCCTCCGGCTACGGGACTACGAGCAGTACTTC
-,TRBJ2-7,TRBV7-2,-,CASSLVSAYEQYF,TGTGCCAGCAGCCTAGTGTCCGCCTACGAGCAGTACTTC
-,TRBJ2-1,TRBV7-7,TRBD2,CASSPLAAVGNEQFF,TGTGCTAGCAGCCCCCTAGCGGCAGTAGGCAATGAGCAGTTCTTC
-,TRBJ2-3,TRBV11-1,-,CASASGTDTQYF,TGTGCCAGCGCATCAGGCACAGATACGCAGTATTTT
-,TRBJ2-3,TRBV5-1,TRBD2,CASSLWAGVGTDTQYF,TGCGCCAGCAGCTTGTGGGCGGGGGTGGGCACAGATACGCAGTATTTT
-,TRBJ2-1,TRBV30,-,CAWTFQGGSSYNEQFF,TGTGCCTGGACCTTTCAAGGGGGTAGTTCCTACAATGAGCAGTTCTTC
-,TRBJ2-2,TRBV4-3,TRBD1,CASSERTGWIGELFF,TGCGCCAGCAGCGAAAGGACAGGGTGGATCGGGGAGCTGTTTTTT
-,TRBJ1-6,TRBV5-5,TRBD1,CASSFGTGYSSYNSPLHF,TGTGCCAGCAGCTTCGGGACAGGGTATAGCTCCTATAATTCACCCCTCCACTTT
-,TRBJ2-2,TRBV7-2,-,CASSQTRNRNTGELFF,TGTGCCAGCAGCCAAACCCGAAACAGGAACACCGGGGAGCTGTTTTTT
-,TRBJ2-7,TRBV7-2,-,CASSLAVGRGNYEQYF,TGTGCCAGCAGCTTAGCGGTAGGGAGAGGGAACTACGAGCAGTACTTC
-,TRBJ1-2,TRBV28,TRBD1,CASSSPQTGSNGYTF,TGTGCCAGCAGTTCACCCCAGACAGGGTCGAATGGCTACACCTTC
-,TRBJ1-2,TRBV19,-,CASTVRDIKNYGYTF,TGTGCCAGCACTGTCCGGGACATAAAGAACTATGGCTACACCTTC
-,TRBJ1-2,TRBV5-4,TRBD1,CASSPNRDSYGYTF,TGTGCCAGCAGCCCAAACCGGGACAGTTATGGCTACACCTTC
-,TRBJ2-7,TRBV27,TRBD2,CASSLSLAGDNEQYF,TGTGCCAGCAGTTTATCTCTAGCGGGAGATAATGAGCAGTACTTC
-,TRBJ1-1,TRBV7-9,-,CASRLLGDTEAFF,TGTGCCAGCAGGTTATTGGGAGACACTGAAGCTTTCTTT
-,TRBJ2-2,TRBV19,-,CASSIRTANTGELFF,TGTGCCAGTAGTATCAGGACAGCGAACACCGGGGAGCTGTTTTTT
-,TRBJ2-1,TRBV15,-,CATSGRQQFF,TGTGCCACCAGCGGGCGTCAGCAGTTCTTC
-,TRBJ2-3,TRBV18,-,CASSPPLTGTDTQYF,TGTGCCAGCTCACCACCGTTGACAGGCACAGATACGCAGTATTTT